The T cell receptor (beta chain) under discussion was sequenced for a study of T cells after posttransplantation cyclophosphamide. The table came from immunoSEQ multiplex PCR; TCRdb's copy has only in-frame clones and leaves some out. The sample lists 8,500 to 13,000 clones, approximately 89% seen once, with roughly a quarter in the top ten. Treatment was busulfan-fludarabine conditioning, a marrow graft, and cyclophosphamide on days +3 and +4. This CDR3 is built from 14 residues. Unmatched junction bases numbered 4, after V lost 5 bases and J lost 0 bases. The germline gives CDR1 SGHNT, CDR2 YYREEE (reference sequence).

The receptor was derived from a male patient in his 30s who received an allogeneic stem cell transplant from a related donor, was CMV-positive, and had acute GVHD only. Some T cells may possibly be graft donor cells. This material consisted of CD4+ T cells sorted from PBMCs, taken after allogeneic stem cell transplant with posttransplant cyclophosphamide. The chain recombines TRBV5-4 with TRBJ1-1; 7 nucleotides line up with TRBD1. The CDR3: CASRPGGLNTEAFF. In nucleotides, the CDR3 is TGTGCCAGCAGACCAGGGGGTCTGAACACTGAAGCTTTCTTT.